These 8 T cell receptor beta chains share one sample of origin, sequenced in a study of T cell changes during pregnancy in multiple sclerosis. Produced via immunoSEQ multiplex PCR; TCRdb's table is partial and in-frame only. This table holds tens of thousands of clones, 94% found once. The source was CD4+ T cells from peripheral blood mononuclear cells, collected in the second trimester of pregnancy. The receptor set was obtained from a female donor with multiple sclerosis, enrolled in a pregnancy study.

This CDR3 reads CASSLRDRYTGELFF. The CDR3 DNA reads as TGCGCCAGCAGCCTCCGGGACAGGTACACCGGGGAGCTGTTTTTT. J is TRBJ2-2 and V is TRBV5-1, with 8 bases lining up with TRBD1. The J segment lost 3 bases and the V segment lost 4 bases, leaving 5 bases of the junction unmatched. The CDR3 covers 15 residues. Germline V gene lookup returns CDR1 SGHRS and CDR2 YFSETQ.

This clone was observed a single time. This sequence joins TRBV7-8 and TRBJ2-7; the D is unclear. This CDR3 spans 16 amino acids. The V and J ends lost 2 bases and 1 base respectively, with 15 bases between them. The germline V gene encodes CDR1 SGHVS and CDR2 FQNEAQ. This CDR3 reads CASSLIIVQPSYEQYF. CDR3 nucleotides: TGTGCCAGCAGCTTAATAATTGTACAGCCGTCCTACGAGCAGTACTTC. The full variable domain, with the rest looked up from reference TRBV7-8 and TRBJ2-7, is GAGVSQSPRYKVAKRGQDVALRCDPISGHVSLFWYQQALGQGPEFLTYFQNEAQLDKSGLPSDRFFAERPEGSVSTLKIQRTQQEDSAVYLCASSLIIVQPSYEQYFGPGTRLTVT.

J is TRBJ1-2 and V is TRBV6-4, with TRBD1 identical over 9 bases. Germline V gene sequence: CDR1 MRHNA, CDR2 SNTAGT. The CDR3 sequence is 14 residues long. Trimming took 4 bases from V and 3 from J; bases not matched to a gene: 3. CDR3 nucleotides: TGTGCCAGCAGTGCGACAGGGGGGGACTATGGCTACACCTTC. This codes for CASSATGGDYGYTF.

The CDR3 DNA reads TGTGCCAGCAGTGATACAGGGGGGGTTCACACCGGGGAGCTGTTTTTT. Translation gives CASSDTGGVHTGELFF. The V call is TRBV6-1, the J call TRBJ2-2; perhaps TRBD1 as D (8 bases). Trimming removed 3 bases from V and 3 bases from J, with 14 bases in between. CDR3 size: 16 residues. Germline CDR1 reads MNHNS; CDR2 reads SASEGT.

The rearrangement links TRBV29-1 to TRBJ2-3, with 8 bases that match TRBD2. V lost 6 bases to trimming and J lost 0 bases; unmatched junction nucleotides: 8. This CDR3 has 15 amino acids. In germline, CDR1 is SQVTM, CDR2 ANQGSEA. CDR3 sequence reads: CSVKDTSGSTDTQYF. The CDR3 DNA sequence: TGCAGCGTAAAGGATACTAGCGGAAGCACAGATACGCAGTATTTT.

The chain employs TRBV19 and TRBJ1-1, with 7 nucleotides matching TRBD1. V shed 3 bases and J 1 base; nucleotides not matched to a gene: 5. CDR1 and CDR2 (germline): LNHDA, SQIVND (reference sequence). This CDR3 has 15 amino acids. The CDR3: CASSMANRGNTEAFF. CDR3 in DNA: TGTGCCAGTAGTATGGCAAACAGGGGGAACACTGAAGCTTTCTTT. Looking up the rest from reference TRBV19 and TRBJ1-1 gives the full variable domain: DGGITQSPKYLFRKEGQNVTLSCEQNLNHDAMYWYRQDPGQGLRLIYYSQIVNDFQKGDIAEGYSVSREKKESFPLTVTSAQKNPTAFYLCASSMANRGNTEAFFGQGTRLTVV.

This chain joins TRBV28 and TRBJ1-1, with D perhaps TRBD1 (5 bases). Trimming took 6 bases from V and 1 from J, leaving 9 bases between them. Germline CDR1 reads MDHEN; CDR2 reads SYDVKM. CDR3 length: 13 amino acids. The CDR3 DNA reads TGTGCCAGCAGCCTTAGGGGGAACACTGAAGCTTTCTTT. Translated: CASSLRGNTEAFF.

The rearrangement links TRBV4-2 to TRBJ2-5, with TRBD2 matching 11 bases. Germline CDR1 is LGHNA and CDR2 is YNFKEQ. After removal of 0 bases from V and 0 bases from J, the junction contained 9 bases not matched to a gene. This CDR3 region has 19 residues. CDR3 coding DNA: TGTGCCAGCAGCCAAGATAATTATAGGACTAGCGGGTACCAAGAGACCCAGTACTTC. This codes for CASSQDNYRTSGYQETQYF.